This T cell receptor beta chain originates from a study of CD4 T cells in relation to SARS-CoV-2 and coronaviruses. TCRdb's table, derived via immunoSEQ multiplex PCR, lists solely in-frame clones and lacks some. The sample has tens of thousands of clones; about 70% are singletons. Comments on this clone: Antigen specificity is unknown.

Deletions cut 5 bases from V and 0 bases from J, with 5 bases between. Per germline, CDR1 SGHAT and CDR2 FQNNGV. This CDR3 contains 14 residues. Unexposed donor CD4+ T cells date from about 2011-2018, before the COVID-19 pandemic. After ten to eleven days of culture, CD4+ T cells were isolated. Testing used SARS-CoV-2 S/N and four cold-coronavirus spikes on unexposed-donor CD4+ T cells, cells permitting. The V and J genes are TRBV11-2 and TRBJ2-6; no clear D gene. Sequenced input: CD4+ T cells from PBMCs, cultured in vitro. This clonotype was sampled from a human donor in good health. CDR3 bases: TGTGCCAGCAGCGCTCGCTCTGGGGCCAACGTCCTGACTTTC. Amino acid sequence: CASSARSGANVLTF. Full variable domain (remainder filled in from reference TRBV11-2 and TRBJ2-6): EAGVAQSPRYKIIEKRQSVAFWCNPISGHATLYWYQQILGQGPKLLIQFQNNGVVDDSQLPKDRFSAERLKGVDSTLKIQPAKLEDSAVYLCASSARSGANVLTFGAGSRLTVL.